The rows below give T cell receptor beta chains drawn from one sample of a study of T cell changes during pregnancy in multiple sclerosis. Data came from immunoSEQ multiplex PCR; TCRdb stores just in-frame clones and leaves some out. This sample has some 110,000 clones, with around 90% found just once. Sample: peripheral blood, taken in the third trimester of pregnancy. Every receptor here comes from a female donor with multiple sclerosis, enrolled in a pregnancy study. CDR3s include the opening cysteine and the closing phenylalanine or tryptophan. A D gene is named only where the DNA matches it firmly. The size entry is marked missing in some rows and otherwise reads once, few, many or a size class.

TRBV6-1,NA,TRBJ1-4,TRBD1,TGTGCCAGCAGTGGCGGGACAGGGGGAGATGAAAAACTGTTTTTT,CASSGGTGGDEKLFF
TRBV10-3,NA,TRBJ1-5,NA,TGTGCCATCAGTGGCTTCACAAATCAGCCCCAGCATTTT,CAISGFTNQPQHF
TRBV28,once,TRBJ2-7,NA,TGTGCCAGCAGTTTGATAGGGGTTCTTCACGAGCAGTACTTC,CASSLIGVLHEQYF
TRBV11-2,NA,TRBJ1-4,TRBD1,TGTGCCAGCAGCTTAGAAGGGACAGCGATCGAAAAACTGTTTTTT,CASSLEGTAIEKLFF
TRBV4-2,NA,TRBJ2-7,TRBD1,TGTGCCAGCAGCCAAGCCCGGGACAGGCGCTACGAGCAGTACTTC,CASSQARDRRYEQYF
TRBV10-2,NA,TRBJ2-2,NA,TGCGCCAGCAGTGAGGTCGGGGGAGACACCGGGGAGCTGTTTTTT,CASSEVGGDTGELFF
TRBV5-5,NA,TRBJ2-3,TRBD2,TGTGCCAGCAGCCAACTCAAAACTAGCGGGGGGGCAGATACGCAGTATTTT,CASSQLKTSGGADTQYF
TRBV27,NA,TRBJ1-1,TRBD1,TGTGCCAGCAGTTTCTACAGGGGGCTAGGCACTGAAGCTTTCTTT,CASSFYRGLGTEAFF
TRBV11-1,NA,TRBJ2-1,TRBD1,TGTGCCAGCAGCAGCACCGGGACAGGGCCCAATGAGCAGTTCTTC,CASSSTGTGPNEQFF
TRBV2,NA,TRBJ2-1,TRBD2,TGTGCCAGCAGTGAGTTCGCGGGAGGGCCCAATGAGCAGTTCTTC,CASSEFAGGPNEQFF
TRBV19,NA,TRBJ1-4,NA,TGTGCCAGTAGTATTGGTGCAGGTCCAGGAGAAAAACTGTTTTTT,CASSIGAGPGEKLFF
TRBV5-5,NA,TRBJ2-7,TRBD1,TGTGCCAGCAGCTTAGTGACAGGGAACACCAACGAGCAGTACTTC,CASSLVTGNTNEQYF
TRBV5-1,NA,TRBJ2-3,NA,TGCGCCAGCAGCCCCAGCGGGCAGGCAGATACGCAGTATTTT,CASSPSGQADTQYF
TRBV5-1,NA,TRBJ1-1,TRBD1,TGCGCCAGCAGCCCCCGGGACAGGGCCCTTAACACTGAAGCTTTCTTT,CASSPRDRALNTEAFF